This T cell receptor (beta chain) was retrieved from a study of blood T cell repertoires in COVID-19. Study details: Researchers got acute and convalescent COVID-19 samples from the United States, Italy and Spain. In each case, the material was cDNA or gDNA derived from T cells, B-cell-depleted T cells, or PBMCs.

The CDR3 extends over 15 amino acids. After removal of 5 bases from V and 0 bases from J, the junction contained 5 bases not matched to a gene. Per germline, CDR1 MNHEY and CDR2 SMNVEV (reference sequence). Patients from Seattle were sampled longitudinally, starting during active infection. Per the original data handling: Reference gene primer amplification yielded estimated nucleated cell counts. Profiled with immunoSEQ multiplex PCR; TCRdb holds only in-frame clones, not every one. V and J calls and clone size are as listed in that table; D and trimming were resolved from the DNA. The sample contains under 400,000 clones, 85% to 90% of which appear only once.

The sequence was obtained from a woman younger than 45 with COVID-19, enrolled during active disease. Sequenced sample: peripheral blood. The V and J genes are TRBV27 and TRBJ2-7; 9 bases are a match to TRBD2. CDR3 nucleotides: TGTGCCAGCAGTCGGGAACTAGCGGGCTCCTACGAGCAGTACTTC. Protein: CASSRELAGSYEQYF.